This TCR beta chain was sequenced during a study of vaccination effects on CD4 cells after COVID-19. Sequencing in the ViraFEST assay came after antigen-specific CD4+ T cells had been expanded with viral peptide pools, which were used to stimulate PBMC. Isolating CD4+ T cells followed approximately ten days of culture. Nobody among the vaccine recipients had prior SARS-CoV-2 infection (nucleocapsid antibodies were negative). The data were produced by immunoSEQ multiplex PCR, yet TCRdb's version contains in-frame clones alone and is incomplete. The sample has 78,000 or so clones; 78% are singletons. This clone was observed a handful of times. No antigen is known for it. General study findings and limits: Cross-reactivity toward common cold coronaviruses was confined to only 1 of 255 vaccine-induced clones in healthy vaccinees. Late post-vaccination samples showed marked contraction of infection- and vaccine-induced clones.

Looked up from germline, CDR1 is SGHTA and CDR2 is FQGNSA. Trimming took off 5 bases at V and 1 base at J, with 4 bases between the two ends. This CDR3 is built from 12 residues. The J gene is TRBJ2-3, the V gene TRBV7-2; D not certain. The sequencing used CD4+ T cells from PBMCs cultured with SARS-CoV-2 spike peptides, collected before COVID-19 vaccination. This receptor was obtained from a human donor who received a COVID-19 vaccine. CDR3 region: CASSHGTDTQYF. As DNA, the CDR3 is TGTGCCAGCAGCCATGGCACAGATACGCAGTATTTT.